Below are 32 T cell receptor beta chains sequenced from a single sample in a study of PD-L1 blockade in urothelial cancer. Assay used: immunoSEQ multiplex PCR; TCRdb lists only in-frame clones, some missing. The table records roughly 50,000 clones, roughly 85% of them present only once. The sample consisted of PBMCs, taken around atezolizumab (anti-PD-L1) treatment. These receptors were obtained from a man aged 55 to 70 with urothelial cancer.

CDR3: CASSLRTGWKLFF. CDR3 nucleotide sequence: TGTGCCAGCAGCTTGAGGACAGGGTGGAAACTGTTTTTT. J is TRBJ1-4 and V is TRBV5-8, with 8 bases aligning to TRBD1. The germline V gene has CDR1 SGHTS and CDR2 YDEGEE. V shed 1 base, J shed 11 bases, and the junction held 4 bases outside the gene matches. The CDR3 sequence is 13 residues long.

This clone showed up just once. The gene calls are TRBV28 and TRBJ1-3; D gene ambiguous. Deletions cut 2 bases from V and 0 bases from J, with 5 bases between. Germline V lookup: CDR1 MDHEN, CDR2 SYDVKM. This CDR3 has 14 residues. This CDR3 reads CASSLEVSGNTIYF. The CDR3 coding sequence is TGTGCCAGCAGTTTAGAGGTCTCTGGAAACACCATATATTTT.

The chain uses TRBV5-1 and TRBJ1-3; a weak D match, TRBD1 (6 bases). V dropped 2 bases and J dropped 7 bases, with 13 bases sitting between them. CDR1 is SGHRS, CDR2 YFSETQ, per germline. The CDR3 covers 14 residues. CDR3 nucleotide sequence: TGCGCCAGCAGCTTTGACAGGTCGCTGAACACCATATATTTT. Translated: CASSFDRSLNTIYF. Full variable domain (missing parts from reference TRBV5-1 and TRBJ1-3): KAGVTQTPRYLIKTRGQQVTLSCSPISGHRSVSWYQQTPGQGLQFLFEYFSETQRNKGNFPGRFSGRQFSNSRSEMNVSTLELGDSALYLCASSFDRSLNTIYFGEGSWLTVV.

The rearrangement joins TRBV11-3 to TRBJ2-3, with TRBD2 identical over 14 bases. V was clipped by 5 bases and J by 3 bases; unmatched bases: 7. The CDR3 extends over 17 amino acids. Germline CDR1 reads SGHNT; CDR2 reads YENEEA. The CDR3: CASSTRTSGGPTDTQYF. DNA for the CDR3: TGTGCCAGCAGCACTCGGACTAGCGGGGGGCCTACAGATACGCAGTATTTT.

The chain has TRBV30 and TRBJ1-1, with 7 positions matching TRBD1. J was trimmed by 0 bases and V by 2 bases; bases with no gene match: 3. Germline V gene sequence: CDR1 GTSNPN, CDR2 SVGIG (reference sequence). The CDR3 spans 14 residues. CDR3 amino acids: CAWSKGAVNTEAFF. CDR3 nucleotides: TGTGCCTGGAGTAAGGGGGCGGTGAACACTGAAGCTTTCTTT.

The chain uses TRBV28 and TRBJ2-6, with TRBD2 matching over 7 bases. V was pared by 10 bases and J by 2 bases, with 8 bases of the junction left unmatched. CDR1 and CDR2 (germline): MDHEN, SYDVKM. The CDR3 runs to 15 residues. CDR3 coding DNA: TGTGCCACCTCCACCGGGGGGACTGGGGCCAACGTCCTGACTTTC. It translates to CATSTGGTGANVLTF.

The chain joins TRBV7-2 to TRBJ2-1, with 8 bases that match TRBD2. V was clipped by 5 bases and J by 10 bases; unmatched bases: 13. Germline V CDR1 and CDR2: SGHTA, FQGNSA. This CDR3 spans 15 amino acids. The DNA for the CDR3 is TGTGCCAGCAGCGAACTAGCGGTTCCTCTAGGGGAGCAGTTCTTC. It specifies CASSELAVPLGEQFF.

The chain links TRBV7-2 to TRBJ2-5; possibly TRBD1 for D (6 bases). V lost 5 bases and J 5 bases, leaving 15 bases between the germline ends. Germline assignment: CDR1 SGHTA and CDR2 FQGNSA. There are 14 residues in the CDR3. The CDR3 spells CASSTGTLLETQYF. DNA of the CDR3: TGTGCCAGCAGCACCGGGACACTGCTCGAGACCCAGTACTTC.

This clone was seen a few times. The V gene is TRBV5-1, the J gene TRBJ2-7, with a weak D call TRBD1 (5 bases). V shed 2 bases and J shed 3 bases, with 9 bases lying between them. The germline gives CDR1 SGHRS, CDR2 YFSETQ. The CDR3 has 13 residues. The DNA of the CDR3 is TGCGCCAGCAGCTTAATTACAGGCTACGAGCAGTACTTC. Translation: CASSLITGYEQYF.

The count of this clone is one. The chain carries TRBV7-2 and TRBJ2-5; TRBD2 matches at 10 bases. With V trimmed by 5 bases and J by 5 bases, 8 bases remained unmatched. This CDR3 is built from 15 residues. Germline-derived CDR1 and CDR2 are SGHTA and FQGNSA. The CDR3 DNA reads as TGTGCCAGCAGCCAACAAGAGGGACTAGCGGAGACCCAGTACTTC. Translated, it gives CASSQQEGLAETQYF. Variable domain in full (rest from reference TRBV7-2 and TRBJ2-5): GAGVSQSPSNKVTEKGKDVELRCDPISGHTALYWYRQSLGQGLEFLIYFQGNSAPDKSGLPSDRFSAERTGGSVSTLTIQRTQQEDSAVYLCASSQQEGLAETQYFGPGTRLLVL.

The chain joins TRBV18 to TRBJ1-1, with D uncertain. Germline lookup yields CDR1 KGHSH and CDR2 LQKENI. Trimming removed 6 bases at V and 1 base at J, with 9 bases between. The CDR3 has 13 residues. The CDR3: CASSSSGNTEAFF. The CDR3 bases are TGTGCCAGCTCGTCGAGTGGGAACACTGAAGCTTTCTTT.

The chain carries TRBV5-8 and TRBJ2-1; TRBD2 might be the D (6 bases). The germline V and J ends were trimmed by 3 bases and 0 bases, with 13 bases remaining between them. CDR1 and CDR2 from the germline V gene are SGHTS and YDEGEE. CDR3 length equals 16 residues. CDR3 amino acids: CASSWGVTDSYNEQFF. DNA of the CDR3: TGTGCCAGCAGCTGGGGGGTGACAGACTCCTACAATGAGCAGTTCTTC. Based on the CDR3 plus reference TRBV5-8 and TRBJ2-1, the full variable domain is EAGVTQSPTHLIKTRGQQATLRCSPISGHTSVYWYQQALGLGLQFLLWYDEGEERNRGNFPPRFSGRQFPNYSSELNVNALELEDSALYLCASSWGVTDSYNEQFFGPGTRLTVL.

The chain carries TRBV27 and TRBJ1-2; D is unresolved. V was trimmed by 4 bases and J by 8 bases, leaving 14 bases between them. The CDR3 is 13 amino acids. The germline V gene has CDR1 MNHEY and CDR2 SMNVEV (reference sequence). The CDR3 coding sequence is TGTGCCAGCAGTTCCGGGTGGTTGGAGGGCTACACCTTC. Translating gives CASSSGWLEGYTF.

This clone was found a few times. J is TRBJ1-2 and V is TRBV6-5; no clear D. V was clipped by 4 bases and J by 8 bases, with 8 bases between them. The CDR3 totals 11 residues. In germline, CDR1 is MNHEY, CDR2 SVGAGI. The CDR3 loop reads CASSSGIGYTF. In nucleotides, the CDR3 is TGTGCCAGCAGTTCGGGTATCGGCTACACCTTC.

This sequence joins TRBV5-4 and TRBJ1-6, with no clear D. The CDR3 extends over 14 amino acids. Germline-derived CDR1 and CDR2 are SGHNT and YYREEE (reference sequence). Deletions cut 2 bases from V and 4 bases from J, with 7 bases between. The CDR3 DNA reads as TGTGCCAGCAGCTTTTACGGGTATAATTCACCCCTCCACTTT. Protein sequence: CASSFYGYNSPLHF.

This chain uses TRBV19 with TRBJ1-6; D may be TRBD1 (5 bases). This CDR3 is 17 amino acids long. Per the germline V gene, CDR1 is LNHDA and CDR2 is SQIVND (reference sequence). Between the trimmed V and J ends, which lost 7 bases and 10 bases, there was a span of 26 bases. Here the CDR3 DNA reads TGTGCCAGTACCAACCCCGGCAGAGGCAGCGGGGCATCACCCCTCCACTTT. This encodes CASTNPGRGSGASPLHF.

The chain joins TRBV5-1 to TRBJ2-3, with 14 bases identical to TRBD2. The CDR3 is made up of 18 amino acids. CDR1 is SGHRS and CDR2 is YFSETQ in the germline V gene. The V and J ends lost 3 bases and 0 bases, in that order; junction bases with no gene match: 6. In DNA, the CDR3 is TGCGCCAGCAGCTCCGGACTAGCGGGGGGAACTAGCACAGATACGCAGTATTTT. Encoded protein: CASSSGLAGGTSTDTQYF.

The chain couples TRBV6-1 to TRBJ1-1; possible D gene TRBD1, 5 bases. The CDR3 is 13 amino acids. Between the trimmed V and J ends, which lost 1 base and 4 bases, there was a span of 7 bases. In germline, CDR1 is MNHNS, CDR2 SASEGT. For the CDR3, the DNA is TGTGCCAGCAGTGAAGAAAGGGGCACTGAAGCTTTCTTT. This encodes CASSEERGTEAFF.

The chain is built from TRBV11-1 and TRBJ1-2; D call uncertain. Germline CDR1 reads SGHAT; CDR2 reads FQDESV (reference sequence). The CDR3 spans 13 residues. The germline V and J ends were trimmed by 2 bases and 6 bases, with 10 bases remaining between them. CDR3 loop: CASSLSRNHGYTF. The CDR3 DNA sequence: TGTGCCAGCAGCTTATCCAGGAATCATGGCTACACCTTC. The full variable domain, rest sourced from reference TRBV11-1 and TRBJ1-2, is EAEVAQSPRYKITEKSQAVAFWCDPISGHATLYWYRQILGQGPELLVQFQDESVVDDSQLPKDRFSAERLKGVDSTLKIQPAELGDSAMYLCASSLSRNHGYTFGSGTRLTVV.

The genes are TRBV9 and TRBJ2-2; possibly TRBD2 for D (5 bases). Germline CDR1 SGDLS, CDR2 YYNGEE. Between the trimmed V and J ends, which lost 1 base and 0 bases, there was a span of 10 bases. The CDR3 is 16 amino acids. The CDR3 DNA reads TGTGCCAGCAGCGTAAATACCGGGGCGAACACCGGGGAGCTGTTTTTT. The encoded protein is CASSVNTGANTGELFF.

This clone has just one count. The V gene is TRBV5-5, the J gene TRBJ1-1; D is uncertain. CDR3 length: 13 amino acids. Germline CDR1 reads SGHKS; CDR2 reads YYEKEE (reference sequence). Trimming cost V 5 bases and J 0 bases, with 8 bases left between them. DNA for the CDR3: TGTGCCAGCAGTTTATACTTGAACACTGAAGCTTTCTTT. Protein sequence: CASSLYLNTEAFF. Full variable domain (missing parts from reference TRBV5-5 and TRBJ1-1): DAGVTQSPTHLIKTRGQQVTLRCSPISGHKSVSWYQQVLGQGPQFIFQYYEKEERGRGNFPDRFSARQFPNYSSELNVNALLLGDSALYLCASSLYLNTEAFFGQGTRLTVV.

The J gene is TRBJ2-3, the V gene TRBV9; D gene uncertain. From germline, CDR1 is SGDLS and CDR2 YYNGEE. The CDR3 length is 12 residues. V lost 2 bases and J lost 4, with 5 bases in between. CDR3 protein: CASSVSSDTQYF. The DNA of the CDR3 is TGTGCCAGCAGCGTTAGTTCAGATACGCAGTATTTT.

The chain couples TRBV5-6 to TRBJ2-6; tentatively, D is TRBD2 (6 bases). The CDR3 runs to 18 residues. V shed 4 bases and J shed 1 base, with 18 bases lying between them. Germline V gene data show CDR1 as SGHDT and CDR2 as YYEEEE. CDR3: CASSELGRRRSGANVLTF. CDR3 DNA sequence: TGTGCCAGCAGCGAGCTGGGGAGGCGCCGATCTGGGGCCAACGTCCTGACTTTC.

The chain couples TRBV5-6 to TRBJ2-1; 12 nucleotides match TRBD2. The CDR3 is made up of 17 amino acids. Germline CDR1 and CDR2: SGHDT and YYEEEE. J gave up 4 bases and V 1 base, and 6 bases lay outside the gene matches. The CDR3 is CASSLRASGGAYNEQFF. CDR3 bases: TGTGCCAGCAGCTTGCGGGCTAGCGGGGGGGCATACAATGAGCAGTTCTTC.

V is TRBV19 and J is TRBJ2-7; D is perhaps TRBD2 (5 bases). CDR3 length: 14 residues. The germline V gene has CDR1 LNHDA and CDR2 SQIVND (reference sequence). The V end lost 3 bases, the J end lost 2 bases, and 11 bases lay between the germline ends. The CDR3 sequence is CASSINLLAYEQYF. The DNA of the CDR3 is TGTGCCAGTAGTATTAATTTACTAGCCTACGAGCAGTACTTC.

The chain combines TRBV14 with TRBJ2-1; 8 positions agree with TRBD2. Germline lookup yields CDR1 SGHDN and CDR2 FVKESK. V shed 8 bases and J 4 bases; nucleotides not matched to a gene: 7. This CDR3 is built from 14 residues. This CDR3 reads CASGEAGEYNEQFF. For the CDR3, the DNA is TGTGCCAGCGGCGAAGCGGGGGAGTACAATGAGCAGTTCTTC.

This sequence joins TRBV18 and TRBJ1-6; TRBD1 matches 7 bases. There are 14 residues in the CDR3. V shed 6 bases and J 7 bases; nucleotides not matched to a gene: 6. Germline V lookup: CDR1 KGHSH, CDR2 LQKENI. The CDR3 sequence: CASSAGTANSPLHF. As DNA, the CDR3 is TGTGCCAGCTCGGCCGGGACAGCGAATTCACCCCTCCACTTT.

This sequence joins TRBV10-2 and TRBJ2-7, with D possibly TRBD1 on 6 matching bases. The CDR3 covers 14 residues. The ends were cut back, 5 bases at V and 1 base at J, with 12 bases in the middle. CDR1 WSHSY and CDR2 SAAADI come from the germline V gene. CDR3 amino acids: CASSLTGLSYEQYF. CDR3 DNA sequence: TGCGCCAGCAGTTTGACAGGTCTTTCCTACGAGCAGTACTTC.

This chain joins TRBV5-1 and TRBJ2-1; a weak D match, TRBD1 (6 bases). Germline loops: CDR1 SGHRS, CDR2 YFSETQ. CDR3 size: 14 residues. The V gene lost 0 bases and the J gene lost 8 bases, with 12 bases spanning the gap. Here the CDR3 reads CASSLVGQSDEQFF. CDR3 sequence (DNA): TGCGCCAGCAGCTTGGTAGGACAGTCTGATGAGCAGTTCTTC.

Notes on this clone: An end of the junction differs from the germline gene, which may be a read error. The V gene is TRBV6-5, the J gene TRBJ1-2; no clear D gene. CDR3 length: 16 residues. Germline V lookup: CDR1 MNHEY, CDR2 SVGAGI. Written as DNA, the CDR3 is TGTGCCAGCAGCTACTTACAGCCAGGTGTTAACTATGGCTACACCTTC. Translating it yields CASSYLQPGVNYGYTF.

The chain is built from TRBV5-6 and TRBJ1-1, with D tentatively TRBD1 (6 bases). Germline V gives CDR1 SGHDT, CDR2 YYEEEE. The length of the CDR3 is 16 residues. The V end was cut by 2 bases, the J end by 5 bases, with 19 bases between. The CDR3 DNA sequence: TGTGCCAGCAGCTTTATTAAAAGACAGGCTGAGACTGAAGCTTTCTTT. Translated: CASSFIKRQAETEAFF.

This clone appeared a single time. This chain joins TRBV7-3 and TRBJ2-5, with 11 bases identical to TRBD1. The germline gives CDR1 SGHTA, CDR2 FQGTGA. The CDR3 has 17 residues. V shed 8 bases and J 4 bases; nucleotides not matched to a gene: 15. CDR3 nucleotides: TGTGCCAGCGCCCCGGGGTACGGGGGACAGGGGGGAGAGACCCAGTACTTC. This codes for CASAPGYGGQGGETQYF.